A single sample is the source of the 7 T cell receptor beta chains below, sequenced in a study of CD4 T cells in relation to SARS-CoV-2 and coronaviruses. The table came from immunoSEQ multiplex PCR; TCRdb's copy has only in-frame clones and leaves some out. The sample holds about 55,000 clones; about nine tenths are singletons and the top ten take around 1.5%. CD4+ T cells from unexposed donors were obtained before the COVID-19 pandemic (2011-2018). The sample was memory CD4+ T cells from PBMCs. The receptors originated from a human donor in good health.

This chain links TRBV6-5 with TRBJ1-1, with unresolved D. The length of the CDR3 is 14 residues. V lost 6 bases and J lost 1, with 12 bases in between. Germline CDR1 reads MNHEY; CDR2 reads SVGAGI. CDR3 in DNA: TGTGCCAGCAGCGAGGATTACAGGAACACTGAAGCTTTCTTT. It encodes CASSEDYRNTEAFF.

The genes are TRBV7-9 and TRBJ1-1; D possibly corresponds to TRBD1 (5 bases). CDR3 length: 13 amino acids. The germline V gene encodes CDR1 SEHNR and CDR2 FQNEAQ (reference sequence). The V gene lost 6 bases and the J gene lost 8 bases, with 16 bases spanning the gap. CDR3 nucleotide sequence: TGTGCCAGCAGACTGGGGGTCGGGGGAGAAGCTTTCTTT. Encoded protein: CASRLGVGGEAFF.

The CDR3 DNA reads TGTGCCAGCAGCTTGTCGGTAGAAGAGACCCAGTACTTC. It encodes CASSLSVEETQYF. The chain uses TRBV7-3 and TRBJ2-5; D unresolved. The germline V gene has CDR1 SGHTA and CDR2 FQGTGA. This CDR3 has 13 residues. Trimming took 3 bases from V and 3 from J, leaving 8 bases between them.

CDR3 sequence: CASRRRQGVDEQYF. The DNA for the CDR3 is TGTGCCAGCAGGAGGCGACAGGGAGTGGACGAGCAGTACTTC. The V gene is TRBV5-5, the J gene TRBJ2-7, with 7 bases that match TRBD1. Germline loops: CDR1 SGHKS, CDR2 YYEKEE (reference sequence). V lost 5 bases to trimming and J lost 5 bases; unmatched junction nucleotides: 10. The CDR3 loop spans 14 amino acids. The full variable domain, its missing parts supplied by reference TRBV5-5 and TRBJ2-7, is DAGVTQSPTHLIKTRGQQVTLRCSPISGHKSVSWYQQVLGQGPQFIFQYYEKEERGRGNFPDRFSARQFPNYSSELNVNALLLGDSALYLCASRRRQGVDEQYFGPGTRLTVT.

V and J are TRBV2 and TRBJ2-3; possible D gene TRBD2, 7 bases. Trimming cost V 9 bases and J 8 bases, with 21 bases left between them. The germline V gene encodes CDR1 SNHLY and CDR2 FYNNEI. The CDR3 contains 14 residues. The chain's CDR3 is CASWSGAGVSTQYF. CDR3 nucleotide sequence: TGTGCCAGTTGGTCGGGGGCGGGGGTCAGTACGCAGTATTTT.

The chain combines TRBV24-1 with TRBJ1-5; D not certain. The CDR3 extends over 15 amino acids. Trimming shortened V by 6 bases and J by 4 bases, and 15 bases separated the two germline ends. The germline V gene has CDR1 KGHDR and CDR2 SFDVKD. CDR3 residues: CATSKASGDNQPQHF. In DNA form, the CDR3 reads TGTGCCACCAGTAAGGCGAGCGGGGATAATCAGCCCCAGCATTTT.

The V call is TRBV10-1, the J call TRBJ2-2; 7 bases map to TRBD2. Germline-derived CDR1 and CDR2 are WNHNN and SYGVQD (reference sequence). J was trimmed by 13 bases and V by 3 bases; bases with no gene match: 11. CDR3 size: 14 residues. As DNA, the CDR3 is TGCGCCAGCAGTGATAACGGGAGGCCCGAGGGGCTGTTTTTT. Residues: CASSDNGRPEGLFF.